A selection of T cell receptor beta chains follows, all from one sample in a study of blood T cell repertoires in COVID-19. Some clones are missing from TCRdb's copy, which holds only in-frame ones; the method was immunoSEQ multiplex PCR. The table lists 400,000 or so clones, 80% to 90% of them singletons. Sequencing was performed on PBMCs or T cells enriched from blood (not recorded which). The source is a man aged 30 to 39 who had recovered from COVID-19. Both conserved end residues are part of each CDR3. The D gene is left open where the match is weak. Expanded clones are given a class, and other clones once, few, many or no size at all.

j_call d_call v_call clone_size cdr3_nt cdr3_aa
TRBJ1-2 NA TRBV29-1 NA TGCAGCGTTGAAGGGGTTCGGGACTATGGCTACACCTTC CSVEGVRDYGYTF
TRBJ2-7 NA TRBV2 NA TGTGCCAGCAGTGAAAGGCCAAGGAGCTCCTACGAGCAGTACTTC CASSERPRSSYEQYF
TRBJ2-1 TRBD2 TRBV7-9 many TGTGCCAGCAGCCCCGGACCGGGACTAGCGGGAGTCGGTCAGTTCTTC CASSPGPGLAGVGQFF
TRBJ2-1 NA TRBV4-1 NA TGCGCCAGCAGCCAAGACCTAGCGCAGCAGTTCTTC CASSQDLAQQFF
TRBJ2-7 NA TRBV4-1 once TGCGCCAGCAGCCAAGGACAGGCGCTCTACGAGCAGTACTTC CASSQGQALYEQYF
TRBJ2-7 NA TRBV10-3 NA TGTGCCACCAGGGGGGGAGGGCCTGACGAGCAGTACTTC CATRGGGPDEQYF
TRBJ2-7 TRBD2 TRBV7-9 NA TGTGCCAGCAGTCCAACTAGCGGGAGCTCCTACGAGCAGTACTTC CASSPTSGSSYEQYF
TRBJ2-1 TRBD1 TRBV6-1 NA TGTGCCAGCAGTGATCTGGGTTGGGGACAGTGGTACAATGAGCAGTTCTTC CASSDLGWGQWYNEQFF
TRBJ1-5 TRBD1 TRBV4-1 NA TGCGCCAGCAGCCAAGATCGAGGGGGCCTCAATCAGCCCCAGCATTTT CASSQDRGGLNQPQHF
TRBJ1-2 NA TRBV3-1/TRBV3-2 NA TGTGCCAGCAGCCAAGAGCGGTTAGGGGGTTATGGCTACACCTTC CASSQERLGGYGYTF
TRBJ1-6 TRBD1 TRBV7-2 few TGTGCCAGCAGCCCCCGACAGGGGGGGAATTCACCCCTCCACTTT CASSPRQGGNSPLHF
TRBJ1-1 NA TRBV11-2 once TGTGCCAGCAGCTTGGGGACACGTAAAGCTTTCTTT CASSLGTRKAFF
TRBJ2-2 TRBD2 TRBV28 NA TGTGCCAGCAGTTTGGCTAGCGGGTCTGGCACCGGGGAGCTGTTTTTT CASSLASGSGTGELFF
TRBJ2-1 NA TRBV19 NA TGTGCCAGTAGTTCCGCGGCTCTGAACTACAATGAGCAGTTCTTC CASSSAALNYNEQFF
TRBJ2-6 NA TRBV28 once TGTGCCAGCAGTCCTCGGGGATCTGGGGCCAACGTCCTGACTTTC CASSPRGSGANVLTF
TRBJ1-1 NA TRBV18 once TGTGCCAGCTCACCAATGCAGGCGGGAGCTTTCTTT CASSPMQAGAFF
TRBJ1-2 TRBD1 TRBV5-1 once TGCGCCAGCAGCTTTACCAAGGGGACAGCTACTAACTATGGCTACACCTTC CASSFTKGTATNYGYTF
TRBJ2-7 TRBD1 TRBV7-6 NA TGTGCCAGCAGCGCCCAGGTCCCGGGACAGGGGTACTACGAGCAGTACTTC CASSAQVPGQGYYEQYF
TRBJ2-3 TRBD2 TRBV11-2 NA TGTGCCAGCAGCGCAAGGACTAGCGGGACGTTGGATACGCAGTATTTT CASSARTSGTLDTQYF
TRBJ2-7 TRBD2 TRBV7-2 few TGTGCCAGCAGCTGGGGGACTACCTACGAGCAGTACTTC CASSWGTTYEQYF
TRBJ2-7 TRBD1 TRBV24-1 NA TGTGCCACCAGTGACCCCGGGACAGGGGGCTACGAGCAGTACTTC CATSDPGTGGYEQYF
TRBJ2-3 TRBD2 TRBV23-1 NA TGCGCCTGGGGGAGGGGAGGCACAGATACGCAGTATTTT CAWGRGGTDTQYF
TRBJ2-1 NA TRBV7-2 NA TGTGCCAGCAGCTCCTCTCCAGGTGAGCAGTTCTTC CASSSSPGEQFF
TRBJ2-3 TRBD2 TRBV11-2 NA TGTGCCAGCAACCTTTTGGCGGGAGGGAACCCAGATACGCAGTATTTT CASNLLAGGNPDTQYF
TRBJ1-4 NA TRBV19 NA TGTGCCAGTAGTATCTTAGGAGGTGAAAAACTGTTTTTT CASSILGGEKLFF
TRBJ2-7 NA TRBV28 NA TGTGCCAGCAGTTCAGGGCCTTACGAGCAGTACTTC CASSSGPYEQYF
TRBJ2-7 NA TRBV30 few TGTGCCTGGAGTGTACACCCCGGGGGAGGACAGTACTTC CAWSVHPGGGQYF
TRBJ1-5 NA TRBV28 NA TGTGCCAGCGGGAGGGGCGGTCAGCCCCAGCATTTT CASGRGGQPQHF